This TCR beta chain was captured in a study of blood T cell repertoires in COVID-19. Across the study: T cells, B-cell-depleted T cells, or PBMCs supplied cDNA or gDNA.

Sequenced by immunoSEQ multiplex PCR; TCRdb stores in-frame clones only, minus some. The data contain about 170,000 clones, about 86% of them seen just once; the ten biggest clones take up roughly 3.9%. The sequenced material came from peripheral blood. This clonotype was obtained from a man aged 18 to 30 with active or convalescent COVID-19.

The CDR3 loop reads CASSKRTSGIGSSRNEQFF. The CDR3 nucleotides are TGTGCCAGCAGCAAAAGGACTAGCGGGATTGGTAGTTCTCGGAATGAGCAGTTCTTC. The gene calls are TRBV5-6 and TRBJ2-1; 12 nucleotides align to TRBD2. The CDR3 extends over 19 amino acids. Germline V CDR1 and CDR2: SGHDT, YYEEEE. Unmatched junction bases numbered 18, after V lost 4 bases and J lost 7 bases. Based on the CDR3 plus reference TRBV5-6 and TRBJ2-1, the full variable domain is DAGVTQSPTHLIKTRGQQVTLRCSPKSGHDTVSWYQQALGQGPQFIFQYYEEEERQRGNFPDRFSGHQFPNYSSELNVNALLLGDSALYLCASSKRTSGIGSSRNEQFFGPGTRLTVL.